This T cell receptor beta chain comes out of a study of CD8 T cells in Susac syndrome. High-throughput TCR beta sequencing covered peripheral CD8+ and CD4+ T cells. Multiple sclerosis controls were treatment-naive patients with stable or active relapsing-remitting disease. Isolation of CD8+ and CD4+ T cells was performed negatively, whereas enrichment of TEMRA cells was done by FACS. The CDR3 is 13 amino acids. The V gene end was trimmed by 4 bases and the J gene end by 9 bases; junction bases not matched to a gene: 3. Germline V CDR1 and CDR2: MNHEY, SMNVEV (reference sequence). Random hexamers were used to reverse transcribe the RNA input (about 0.5 to 1 ug). Amplification of TCR beta CDR3 was carried out by immunoSEQ multiplex PCR, which covered 54 Vbeta and 13 Jbeta segments. One entry per CDR3 protein, called by TCRdb with MiXCR from the immunoSEQ multiplex PCR reads. There are approximately 150,000 distinct CDR3 sequences in the sample; about 93% occur only once, and 0.09% to 0.1% lies in the top ten.

The TCR comes from a human donor with multiple sclerosis. This chain joins TRBV27 and TRBJ1-6, with TRBD1 matching 7 bases. The source material was CD4+ T cells from PBMCs. For the CDR3, the DNA is TGTGCCAGCAGTTGGTCAGGGGGTTCACCCCTCCACTTT. Translating gives CASSWSGGSPLHF.